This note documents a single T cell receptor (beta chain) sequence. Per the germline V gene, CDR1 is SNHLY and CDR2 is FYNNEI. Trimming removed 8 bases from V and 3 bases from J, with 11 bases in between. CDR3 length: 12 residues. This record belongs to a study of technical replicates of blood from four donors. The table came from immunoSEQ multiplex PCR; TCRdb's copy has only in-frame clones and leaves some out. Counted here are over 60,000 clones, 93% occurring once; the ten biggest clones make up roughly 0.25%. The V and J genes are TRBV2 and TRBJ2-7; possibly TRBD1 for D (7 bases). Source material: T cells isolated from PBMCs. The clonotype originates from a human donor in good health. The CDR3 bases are TGTGCCAGCGGAGGGGACAGCTACGAGCAGTACTTC. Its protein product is CASGGDSYEQYF.